This T cell receptor beta chain was retrieved from a study of radiotherapy plus CTLA-4 blockade in lung cancer (dated by TCRdb to about 2018). Background for the entire study: Objective responses occurred in around 20% of enrolled patients, and about 33% achieved disease control.

In regard to this clone: Which antigen it targets is not known. No much larger clone is present one base from it, and per-base qualities are unavailable.

Findings and caveats that apply to the study as a whole: After treatment with radiotherapy and ipilimumab, TCR clones that originated in tumors expanded in peripheral blood. Increased serum interferon-beta after radiation, together with early dynamic changes in blood T cell clones, were reported to be the strongest predictors of response.

In this study, focal radiation therapy paired with CTLA-4 blockade (ipilimumab) was tested in patients who had chemo-refractory metastatic non-small-cell lung cancer. Libraries were built with the immunoSEQ multiplex PCR assay. TCRdb mirrors the immuneACCESS table, restricted to in-frame sequences. Some clones are absent from its copies; in checked studies, under half trace to an unresolved V gene, and the reason for the others is unknown. In all, the sample holds some 37,000 clones, and 55% to 80% of those were seen once. In total, the top ten clones hold approximately 11% of the sample. Sequences SGHRS (CDR1) and YFSETQ (CDR2) are obtained from the germline V gene. The CDR3 runs 13 amino acids, cysteine and phenylalanine included. The only DNA kept is the CDR3, 39 bases in frame from the first base. V was cut back by 5 bases and J by 4 bases, leaving a gap of 10 bases between them.

Here the chain combines TRBV5-1 and TRBJ1-3; no D gene call is confident. The TCR originated in a human donor with non-small cell lung cancer who had stable disease on radiotherapy plus ipilimumab. The specimen comprised peripheral blood, sampled from a patient treated with radiotherapy plus ipilimumab. The CDR3 is CASSVTGGNTIYF. The base sequence is TGCGCCAGCAGTGTGACGGGGGGAAACACCATATATTTT.